This note documents a single T cell receptor beta chain sequence. Its cognate antigen has yet to be identified. Base-call qualities are not available, and no considerably larger clone is one nucleotide away. The cohort consisted of hundreds of healthy bone marrow donors. At the time of sampling, every cohort member was nominally healthy, though immune exposures that went unrecorded were likely present. The donor tested CMV seronegative, placing the donor among the approximately 400 seronegative members of the cohort. Every donor gave a peripheral blood sample, and the peripheral blood mononuclear cells from that sample were used for TCR beta sequencing. The Qiagen DNeasy Blood Extraction Kit was used to extract genomic DNA from the blood cell samples. This entry belongs to a study of cytomegalovirus exposure and HLA in healthy donors (dated by TCRdb to 2016 to 2017). Study-wide context: According to an earlier analysis of 587 of the donors, 200 million or so T cells yielded roughly 110 million unique TCR beta sequences and 276 Gb of sequence data. Approximately 330 gigabases of sequencing data and tens of millions of unique TCR sequences made up an early release that covered about 640 HLA-typed donors. Of the roughly 410 genotyped donors, over 80% were placed in the genetic ancestry cluster associated with self-reported Caucasian donors. The study was designed to test whether signatures of past pathogen exposure could be identified by cataloging public T cell receptors. The study used immunosequencing to profile the T cell repertoires of approximately 630 subjects and linked those repertoires to cytomegalovirus serostatus. Besides the first cohort of 550 to 750 subjects, a separate validation cohort made up of about 120 different subjects was used. To predict cytomegalovirus infection status, the study combined high-throughput TCR immunosequencing, statistical association of individual TCRs with disease status, and machine learning. A later analysis re-analyzed previously published TCR beta repertoires from 666 donors and added high-resolution HLA genotyping to study TCR occurrence patterns. In the later analysis, no new phenotypic data were used to find candidate immune exposures; instead, reliance was placed on TCR beta sequences and their occurrence across donors. An earlier analysis of nearly 600 of the donors applied high-throughput TCR beta sequencing to assess whether each TCR beta V gene segment acted as functional or pseudogenic. Donor age, sex, ethnicity and CMV serostatus were compiled together with the repertoire data. Genome-wide SNP genotypes for about 55% of the roughly 670 donors were used in a later genetic analysis, which treated that subset as a discovery cohort. Every discovery cohort repertoire had been produced on one sequencing platform. Class I and class II HLA loci were covered by the typing at four-digit resolution. The number of typed donors differed by locus: 629-630 for A, B, C, DRB1 and DQB1; approximately 540 for DQA1; 606 for DPA1; and some 470 for DPB1. Four or five DR-DQ haplotypes were handled as single units for association and clustering, since linkage in the cohort was strong. Among about 370 genotyped donors of the cohort, an average of around 220,000 unique TCR beta nucleotide sequences was sequenced per donor, of which about 18% were non-productive.

Including cysteine and phenylalanine, the CDR3 has 14 amino acids. Only the CDR3 region is kept as DNA, spanning 42 bases read in frame from base 1. CDR1 and CDR2 (SEHNR, FQNEAQ) derive from the germline V gene (reference sequence). V drops 1 base and J drops 7 bases, leaving 13 bases in between. What the authors observed across the whole study: The presence/absence analyses assumed that sequencing depth was roughly uniform across donors, and that assumption may not be true. A few of the identified cytomegalovirus-associated TCR beta chains were confirmed in vitro to be specific for cytomegalovirus antigens. The study listed 150 to 200 TCR beta chains as associated with cytomegalovirus. Cytomegalovirus status was reported to be diagnosed by the classifier with high specificity and sensitivity in both the original and validation cohorts. Most TCR sequences were seen in very few donors, while some public TCRs were found in many individuals. Roughly 17 rarely observed V segments, including chromosome 9 orphons, were excluded from the earlier analysis of some 590 of the donors because counts were too low. HLA typing was unavailable for some donors at each locus, so association tests used only the typed subset. A later analysis associated 16,951 TCR beta sequences with specific HLA alleles at a false discovery rate of 0.05. Broadly in line with IMGT annotations, most TCR beta V segments showed up in productive rearrangements about 87% or about 30% of the time in an earlier analysis of 450 to 600 of the donors. Some IMGT-functional V segments, including TRBV6-2 and TRBV6-3, could not be told apart with the 87-base-pair reads, so those segments were excluded. When HLA alleles, especially DR and DQ, strongly co-occurred, attributing TCR associations to individual alleles was difficult. CMV serostatus was the only immune exposure information available for the cohort. Linkage disequilibrium might explain the correlated functional status among segregating V segments, but an unknown experimental factor could not be excluded. A later analysis reported that several top co-occurrence clusters appeared linked to parvovirus B19, influenza, CMV and Epstein-Barr virus. A later genetic analysis associated a missense DCLRE1C variant with V-gene and J-gene trimming of TCR beta chains, and an independent cohort replicated the association. In a later analysis, HLA-associated TCR beta chains showed more clonal expansion and lower generation probabilities than non-associated chains that were equally common. In a later analysis, TCR association rates were found to vary across HLA loci, with the most associated TCRs seen for DRB1 alleles and the fewest for HLA-C alleles. A further reported finding was that TCR beta sequences accurately predicted the HLA-A and HLA-B alleles for most subjects in the first cohort. In this cohort, only TCR beta chains were sequenced, and detectable features were limited by the absence of alpha or paired-chain data. The authors suggested that the approach could potentially be extended to other disease states and immunological phenotypes. A cluster of highly shared sequence variants was judged likely to represent a technical artifact of the sequencing pipeline. In a later analysis, most CMV-associated TCR beta chains were found to appear HLA-restricted, with HLA associations seemingly driven largely by CMV exposure. Compared with the approximately 720-donor mean, donors in an Asian-associated ancestry cluster had fewer N-insertions in productive TCRs, according to a later genetic analysis.

Receptors were amplified or captured by the immunoSEQ multiplex PCR assay. The multiplex PCR relied on a mix of 60 forward primers for TCR Vbeta segments and 13 reverse primers for TCR Jbeta segments. The CDR3 region of rearranged TCR beta genes was amplified from genomic DNA with a multiplex PCR assay. The Illumina HiSeq System was used to sequence the amplified TCR beta libraries as 87-base-pair reads. As for how the authors treated the data: A later analysis tallied some 79 million unique TCR beta chains across the 666 repertoires, and roughly 11 million of those chains were shared by two or more donors. To remove PCR and sequencing errors, raw reads were error-corrected and collapsed into unique sequences using a nearest-neighbor algorithm that merged closely related sequences. V, D and J gene segments were assigned by aligning CDR3 sequences to IMGT reference sequences. For a sequence to be retained, a match of at least six nucleotides to both a V gene segment and a J gene segment was required. A rearrangement counted as productive if the CDR3 had no stop codons and remained in frame with V and J, and every other rearrangement counted as non-productive. Following IMGT convention, CDR3 was defined as the stretch from the second conserved V-encoded cysteine up to the conserved J-encoded phenylalanine. Sequences without an unambiguous match to a single V gene segment were excluded from the earlier analysis of about 600 of the donors. An earlier analysis of fewer than 750 of the donors classified V segments as functional when productive rearrangements were above 56.7% and as segregating when the standard deviation between donors was above 5%. A statistical classification framework was built to diagnose cytomegalovirus status from the catalog of TCR beta chain sequences. V and J gene assignment, in a later analysis, came from comparing TCR nucleotide sequences with IMGT/GENE-DB human TR gene sequences. The TCRdist pipeline was used in a later analysis to assign CDR3 sequences and most-parsimonious VDJ recombination scenarios. In a later analysis, each TCR beta chain was defined by its CDR3 amino acid sequence together with its V-gene family, and reads without a unique V-gene family were excluded. A later analysis removed 592 highly shared, low-generation-probability nucleotide sequences to deal with suspected cross-contamination and a sequencing artifact. In a later analysis, a clonal expansion index was calculated for each public chain from normalized within-repertoire ranks of inferred template counts. Generation probabilities in a later analysis came from a VDJ recombination model fitted to out-of-frame rearrangements, and those results were checked against IGoR. A later analysis scored TCR-TCR, TCR-HLA and TCR-CMV co-occurrence with hypergeometric tests, applying a repertoire-size bias correction to TCR pairs. To estimate false discovery rates, a later analysis permuted the HLA or CMV assignments 20 times. In a later analysis, co-occurring TCRs were grouped with DBSCAN, and TCRdist sequence similarity was added when clustering was performed within HLA-allele-positive subsets. Co-occurrence clustering excluded repertoires with fewer than 30,000 or more than 120,000 public chains, plus five with anomalous nucleotide sharing. As stored in TCRdb, this immuneACCESS dataset retains in-frame rearrangements with V and J assigned. A fraction of the clones does not appear; measured against another copy, unresolved V genes explain less than half of the discrepancy, and the remainder lacks a known reason. The V and J calls and clone size come from that table; D and trimming were worked out from the DNA. Here the sample has around 130,000 clones; approximately 80% occur a single time. The ten largest clones capture roughly 2.5% of the sample.

The sequencing sample was made of PBMCs. This sequence was found in a man aged 45-65 years in good health and CMV-seronegative. The chain links TRBV7-9 with TRBJ2-5, and the D gene may be TRBD1, 5 bases matching. The CDR3 is CASSLEVQARTQYF. The nucleotide sequence reads as follows: TGTGCCAGCAGCTTAGAAGTACAGGCCCGGACCCAGTACTTC.